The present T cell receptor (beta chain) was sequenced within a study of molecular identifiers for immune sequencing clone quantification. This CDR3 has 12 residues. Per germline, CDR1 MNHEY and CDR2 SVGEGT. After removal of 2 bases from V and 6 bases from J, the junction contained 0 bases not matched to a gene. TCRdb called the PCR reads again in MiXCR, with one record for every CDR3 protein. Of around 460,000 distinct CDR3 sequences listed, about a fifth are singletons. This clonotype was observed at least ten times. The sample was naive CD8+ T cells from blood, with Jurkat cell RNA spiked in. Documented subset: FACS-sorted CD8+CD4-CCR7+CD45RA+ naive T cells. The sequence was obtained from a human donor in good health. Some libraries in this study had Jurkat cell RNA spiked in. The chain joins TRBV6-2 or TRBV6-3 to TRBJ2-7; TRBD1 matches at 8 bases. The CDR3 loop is CASSYDRGEQYF. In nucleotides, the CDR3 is TGTGCCAGCAGTTACGACAGGGGCGAGCAGTACTTC.